This T cell receptor (beta chain) was identified during a study of vaccination effects on CD4 cells after COVID-19. Points on this clone: The antigen is not known.

Looked up from germline, CDR1 is SGHNT and CDR2 is YYREEE (reference sequence). CDR3 length: 15 residues. The ends were cut back, 3 bases at V and 0 bases at J, with 12 bases in the middle. CD4+ T cells specific for antigen were expanded with viral peptide pools by the ViraFEST assay before sequencing. At the end of approximately 10 days of culture, CD4+ T cells were isolated. Two-dose vaccination with either BNT162b2 or mRNA-1273 was given to the participants. The data were produced by immunoSEQ multiplex PCR, yet TCRdb's version contains in-frame clones alone and is incomplete. This sample yields about 15,000 clones, of which 65% to 75% are seen a single time; about 23% belongs to the top ten.

The rearrangement uses TRBV5-4 and TRBJ2-5, with D possibly being TRBD2 (5 bases). Sequences were derived from CD4+ T cells from PBMCs cultured with HCoV-NL63 spike peptides, sampled after COVID-19 vaccination. This TCR derives from a human donor who received a COVID-19 vaccine. The CDR3 nucleotides read TGTGCCAGCAGCTCACGGACTTGGTACCAAGAGACCCAGTACTTC. Protein sequence: CASSSRTWYQETQYF.